This T cell receptor beta chain was identified during a study of T cell repertoires in cytomegalovirus infection. About the study: Both a matching HLA type and CMV infection were indicated by public TCR beta signatures. Notes on the study in general: Ex vivo, HLA-C-restricted CMV-specific TCR beta clonotypes prevailed over the rest of the response.

About this clonotype: Its antigen is not known.

From the reads, TCRdb called clonotypes with MiXCR, one entry per CDR3 protein. The table lists around 900,000 distinct CDR3 sequences, approximately 32% of them singletons. With 6 bases removed from V and 5 bases from J, the gap between germline ends came to 16 bases. The CDR3 extends over 13 amino acids. Germline V gene sequence: CDR1 SQVTM, CDR2 ANQGSEA. V gene TRBV29-1 combines with J gene TRBJ1-2, with D tentatively TRBD1 (6 bases). The material was cultured CD8+ T cells from PBMCs, obtained from culture after CMV antigen stimulation. The TCR comes from a human donor in good health (CMV status not recorded). Some clones in this sample may be carry-over from other donors' samples. The CDR3 DNA reads as TGCAGCGTAGAGACCGGGACACTATATGGCTACACCTTC. The encoded protein is CSVETGTLYGYTF.